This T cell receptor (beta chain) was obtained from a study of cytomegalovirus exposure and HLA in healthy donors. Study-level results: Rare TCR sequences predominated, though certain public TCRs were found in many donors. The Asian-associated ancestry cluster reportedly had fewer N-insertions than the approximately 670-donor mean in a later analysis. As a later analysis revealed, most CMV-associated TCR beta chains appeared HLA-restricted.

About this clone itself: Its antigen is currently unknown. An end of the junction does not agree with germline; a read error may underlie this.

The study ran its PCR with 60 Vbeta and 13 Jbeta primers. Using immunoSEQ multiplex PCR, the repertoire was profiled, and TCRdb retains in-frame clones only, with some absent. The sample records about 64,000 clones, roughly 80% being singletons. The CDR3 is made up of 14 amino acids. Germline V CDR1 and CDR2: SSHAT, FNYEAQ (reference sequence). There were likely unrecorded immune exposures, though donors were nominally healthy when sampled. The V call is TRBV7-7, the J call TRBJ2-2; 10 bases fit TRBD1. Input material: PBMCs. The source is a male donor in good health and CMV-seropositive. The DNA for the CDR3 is TGTGCTAGCAGCCCGGGACAGGGGACCGGGGAGCTGTTTTTT. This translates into CASSPGQGTGELFF. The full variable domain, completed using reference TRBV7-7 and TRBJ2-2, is GAGVSQSPRYKVTKRGQDVTLRCDPISSHATLYWYQQALGQGPEFLTYFNYEAQPDKSGLPSDRFSAERPEGSISTLTIQRTEQRDSAMYRCASSPGQGTGELFFGEGSRLTVL.